These T cell receptor beta chains were read from a single sample in a study of Graves' ophthalmopathy and Graves' hyperthyroidism. MiXCR, applied by TCRdb to the multiplex PCR reads, yields one record per CDR3 protein. Of about 340,000 distinct CDR3 sequences in the sample, about a sixth were seen once. Material for sequencing was peripheral blood. The receptors here all came from an adult man with Graves' ophthalmopathy. Both conserved end residues are part of each CDR3. The order of the fields is V gene, J gene, D gene, clone size, CDR3 protein, CDR3 DNA. A D gene is named only where the DNA matches it firmly. A clone size is listed for some rows: how often the clone was seen (once, few, many), or a class if it is expanded.

v_gene: TRBV5-1; j_gene: TRBJ2-3; d_gene: TRBD1; abundance: many; CDR3aa: CASSLATGTVTDTQYF; CDR3nt: TGCGCCAGCAGCTTAGCCACCGGGACAGTCACAGATACGCAGTATTTT
v_gene: TRBV19; j_gene: TRBJ1-2; d_gene: .; abundance: many; CDR3aa: CASSNPGTNYGYTF; CDR3nt: TGTGCCAGTAGTAATCCCGGGACAAACTATGGCTACACCTTC
v_gene: TRBV29-1; j_gene: TRBJ1-2; d_gene: .; abundance: many; CDR3aa: CSFSAQGRYGYTF; CDR3nt: TGCAGCTTTAGCGCTCAGGGACGGTATGGCTACACCTTC
v_gene: TRBV28; j_gene: TRBJ2-4; d_gene: TRBD2; abundance: .; CDR3aa: CASSSPGGLAKNIQYF; CDR3nt: TGTGCCAGCAGTTCACCGGGGGGGTTAGCCAAAAACATTCAGTACTTC
v_gene: TRBV14; j_gene: TRBJ2-2; d_gene: TRBD1; abundance: many; CDR3aa: CASSHGQGRDTGELFF; CDR3nt: TGTGCCAGCAGCCACGGACAGGGGAGAGACACCGGGGAGCTGTTTTTT
v_gene: TRBV6-1; j_gene: TRBJ2-7; d_gene: .; abundance: many; CDR3aa: CASSEGWVGEQYF; CDR3nt: TGTGCCAGCAGTGAAGGGTGGGTAGGAGAGCAGTACTTC
v_gene: TRBV12-3/TRBV12-4; j_gene: TRBJ1-2; d_gene: .; abundance: .; CDR3aa: CASSLGQLGYGYTF; CDR3nt: TGTGCCAGCAGTTTAGGGCAGCTCGGCTATGGCTACACCTTC
v_gene: TRBV7-2; j_gene: TRBJ2-7; d_gene: .; abundance: .; CDR3aa: CASSLVRSDEQYF; CDR3nt: TGTGCCAGCAGCTTAGTTCGGTCAGACGAGCAGTACTTC
v_gene: TRBV20-1; j_gene: TRBJ2-5; d_gene: TRBD2; abundance: many; CDR3aa: CSARDSGGTQYF; CDR3nt: TGCAGTGCTAGAGATAGCGGGGGGACCCAGTACTTC
v_gene: TRBV20-1; j_gene: TRBJ2-5; d_gene: TRBD2; abundance: .; CDR3aa: CSARAGGPQETQYF; CDR3nt: TGCAGTGCTAGAGCGGGGGGGCCTCAAGAGACCCAGTACTTC
v_gene: TRBV28; j_gene: TRBJ2-7; d_gene: .; abundance: many; CDR3aa: CASRATGPYEQYF; CDR3nt: TGTGCCTCCAGGGCAACAGGCCCCTACGAGCAGTACTTC
v_gene: TRBV28; j_gene: TRBJ1-1; d_gene: .; abundance: many; CDR3aa: CAGTANTEAFF; CDR3nt: TGTGCCGGCACTGCGAACACTGAAGCTTTCTTT
v_gene: TRBV6-1; j_gene: TRBJ2-4; d_gene: .; abundance: many; CDR3aa: CATLSLAKNIQYF; CDR3nt: TGTGCCACACTCAGTTTAGCCAAAAACATTCAGTACTTC
v_gene: TRBV6-1; j_gene: TRBJ2-5; d_gene: .; abundance: many; CDR3aa: CASSPAGAQETQYF; CDR3nt: TGTGCCAGCAGTCCGGCGGGGGCACAAGAGACCCAGTACTTC
v_gene: TRBV7-8; j_gene: TRBJ1-2; d_gene: .; abundance: many; CDR3aa: CASSLATNYGYTF; CDR3nt: TGTGCCAGCAGCTTAGCGACTAACTATGGCTACACCTTC